This is a list of T cell receptor beta chains from one sample in a study of cytomegalovirus exposure and HLA in healthy donors. Sequenced by immunoSEQ multiplex PCR; TCRdb stores in-frame clones only, minus some. The table shows over 200,000 clones, with about 78% occurring only once. The specimen was PBMCs. These receptors were collected from a male donor in good health and CMV-seronegative. The CDR3 runs from the conserved cysteine through the conserved F or W. The D gene is left open where the match is weak. Clone size is stated in some rows and not others, as once, few, many or a class when expanded.

v_call: TRBV6-5; d_call: TRBD1; j_call: TRBJ2-7; clone_size: NA; cdr3_nt: TGTGCCAGCAGTTGGACAGGGGACCCGAACTACGAGCAGTACTTC; cdr3_aa: CASSWTGDPNYEQYF
v_call: TRBV10-3; d_call: NA; j_call: TRBJ2-7; clone_size: NA; cdr3_nt: TGTGCCATCAACCCGGGACTTCACGAGCAGTACTTC; cdr3_aa: CAINPGLHEQYF
v_call: TRBV6-5; d_call: TRBD1; j_call: TRBJ1-4; clone_size: many; cdr3_nt: TGTGCCAGCAGTACCCCGGGACAGGGGTTCGGGAAACTGTTTTTT; cdr3_aa: CASSTPGQGFGKLFF
v_call: TRBV19; d_call: NA; j_call: TRBJ2-7; clone_size: few; cdr3_nt: TGTGCCAGTAGTGTCGGACACCAACGCTCCTACGAGCAGTACTTC; cdr3_aa: CASSVGHQRSYEQYF
v_call: TRBV5-4; d_call: NA; j_call: TRBJ2-2; clone_size: NA; cdr3_nt: TGTGCCAGCAGCTCTTTAGCGGAGAACACCGGGGAGCTGTTTTTT; cdr3_aa: CASSSLAENTGELFF
v_call: TRBV28; d_call: TRBD1; j_call: TRBJ2-1; clone_size: few; cdr3_nt: TGTGCCAGCAGTATCAGAGGGACAGGGAGGAATGAGCAGTTCTTC; cdr3_aa: CASSIRGTGRNEQFF
v_call: TRBV4-1; d_call: NA; j_call: TRBJ2-7; clone_size: NA; cdr3_nt: TGCGCCAGCAGCCAAGATGGCCTAGCTACCTACGAGCAGTACTTC; cdr3_aa: CASSQDGLATYEQYF
v_call: TRBV6-5; d_call: NA; j_call: TRBJ2-7; clone_size: NA; cdr3_nt: TGTGCCAGCAGCCTAAGGGGTGACGAGCAGTACTTC; cdr3_aa: CASSLRGDEQYF
v_call: TRBV7-9; d_call: NA; j_call: TRBJ1-5; clone_size: few; cdr3_nt: TGTTCCAGCAGCTTAGTCTCTACGAGTAGCAATCAGCCCCAGCATTTT; cdr3_aa: CSSSLVSTSSNQPQHF
v_call: TRBV28; d_call: NA; j_call: TRBJ2-4; clone_size: NA; cdr3_nt: TGTGCCAGCAGTTTGGAGGGCGTCGCCAAAAACATTCAGTACTTC; cdr3_aa: CASSLEGVAKNIQYF
v_call: TRBV25-1; d_call: NA; j_call: TRBJ2-7; clone_size: NA; cdr3_nt: TGTGCCAGCAGTGAACCAGGCGTCAGCTCCTACGAGCAGTACTTC; cdr3_aa: CASSEPGVSSYEQYF
v_call: TRBV28; d_call: TRBD1; j_call: TRBJ2-4; clone_size: NA; cdr3_nt: TGTGCCAGCAGTGGCCCTTCGGGACAGGGGTCAAACATTCAGTACTTC; cdr3_aa: CASSGPSGQGSNIQYF
v_call: TRBV18; d_call: NA; j_call: TRBJ2-7; clone_size: NA; cdr3_nt: TGTGCCAGCTCACCAACAGATATCTACGAGCAGTACTTC; cdr3_aa: CASSPTDIYEQYF
v_call: TRBV6-1; d_call: NA; j_call: TRBJ2-3; clone_size: NA; cdr3_nt: TGTGCCAGCAGCGAGGACTGGATCAATAGAGATACGCAGTATTTT; cdr3_aa: CASSEDWINRDTQYF
v_call: TRBV6-6; d_call: TRBD1; j_call: TRBJ2-2; clone_size: once; cdr3_nt: TGTGCCAGCAGAGGGGGCCCCTCCACCGGGGAGCTGTTTTTT; cdr3_aa: CASRGGPSTGELFF
v_call: TRBV25-1; d_call: NA; j_call: TRBJ2-6; clone_size: NA; cdr3_nt: TGTGCCAGCAGTGACTTTCCTGGGGCCAACGTCCTGACTTTC; cdr3_aa: CASSDFPGANVLTF
v_call: TRBV7-3; d_call: TRBD2; j_call: TRBJ2-1; clone_size: NA; cdr3_nt: TGTGCCAGCAGCCGGGGACTAGCGGGAGGGCCTCAGAATGAGCAGTTCTTC; cdr3_aa: CASSRGLAGGPQNEQFF
v_call: TRBV2; d_call: TRBD1; j_call: TRBJ2-3; clone_size: NA; cdr3_nt: TGTGCCAGCAGTACCGACAGGGGGCGAACAGATACGCAGTATTTT; cdr3_aa: CASSTDRGRTDTQYF
v_call: TRBV10-1; d_call: NA; j_call: TRBJ2-7; clone_size: NA; cdr3_nt: TGCGCCAGCAGTGCTGGCGGGGACGTATCCTACGAGCAGTACTTC; cdr3_aa: CASSAGGDVSYEQYF
v_call: TRBV7-9; d_call: TRBD2; j_call: TRBJ2-1; clone_size: NA; cdr3_nt: TGTGCCAGCAGCCGGTCAAACCTTGGACTAGCGAGATACAATGAGCAGTTCTTC; cdr3_aa: CASSRSNLGLARYNEQFF
v_call: TRBV5-6; d_call: TRBD1; j_call: TRBJ2-2; clone_size: NA; cdr3_nt: TGTGCCAGCAGCGTGACAGGGTGGTTGAGCGGGGAGCTGTTTTTT; cdr3_aa: CASSVTGWLSGELFF
v_call: TRBV13; d_call: TRBD1; j_call: TRBJ2-7; clone_size: NA; cdr3_nt: TGTGCCAGCAGCACTCGGACAGGGCTGAGCTACGAGCAGTACTTC; cdr3_aa: CASSTRTGLSYEQYF
v_call: TRBV4-2; d_call: NA; j_call: TRBJ2-1; clone_size: NA; cdr3_nt: TGTGCCAGCAGCCAAGAGGGGCCTGGGAATGAGCAGTTCTTC; cdr3_aa: CASSQEGPGNEQFF
v_call: TRBV27; d_call: TRBD2; j_call: TRBJ2-1; clone_size: NA; cdr3_nt: TGTGCCAGCAGTTCGGGACTAGCGGGATTCTACAATGAGCAGTTCTTC; cdr3_aa: CASSSGLAGFYNEQFF